One and the same sample provided the 20 T cell receptor beta chains below, sequenced in a study of long-term antiretroviral therapy in people with HIV. The assay, immunoSEQ v3.0, was run at survey level. Clones were read by immunoSEQ multiplex PCR, and TCRdb kept only the in-frame ones, dropping some. The table records 30,000 or so clones, 84% of them present only once. Sequencing was performed on unsorted PBMCs, taken 0.4 years after starting antiretroviral therapy. All receptors come from a young man with HIV.

The chain has TRBV5-1 and TRBJ2-5; TRBD2 is a possible D gene (5 bases). The length of the CDR3 is 14 residues. Germline values: CDR1 SGHRS, CDR2 YFSETQ. Deletions cut 4 bases from V and 5 bases from J, with 15 bases between. The CDR3 DNA follows: TGCGCCAGCAGCACAGACCCGGAGGCCGAGACCCAGTACTTC. This gives the protein CASSTDPEAETQYF. Full variable domain (missing parts from reference TRBV5-1 and TRBJ2-5): KAGVTQTPRYLIKTRGQQVTLSCSPISGHRSVSWYQQTPGQGLQFLFEYFSETQRNKGNFPGRFSGRQFSNSRSEMNVSTLELGDSALYLCASSTDPEAETQYFGPGTRLLVL.

The chain recombines TRBV9 with TRBJ1-1; no clear D. The germline gives CDR1 SGDLS, CDR2 YYNGEE. V was cut by 0 bases and J by 0 bases, with 15 bases left in between. This CDR3 has 17 residues. The CDR3 protein is CASSVGGVAGMNTEAFF. CDR3 sequence (DNA): TGTGCCAGCAGCGTAGGGGGAGTGGCAGGTATGAACACTGAAGCTTTCTTT.

This rearrangement joins TRBV28 to TRBJ1-1, with a tentative D call TRBD1 (5 bases). Germline V CDR1 and CDR2: MDHEN, SYDVKM. V lost 3 bases and J lost 8, with 10 bases in between. This CDR3 region has 12 residues. In nucleotides, the CDR3 is TGTGCCAGCAGTTTTATCGGGGGGGAAGCTTTCTTT. Amino acid sequence: CASSFIGGEAFF.

This rearrangement joins TRBV19 to TRBJ1-1, with D possibly being TRBD1 (6 bases). This CDR3 has 15 residues. The germline gives CDR1 LNHDA, CDR2 SQIVND (reference sequence). V lost 1 base to trimming and J lost 5 bases, with 14 bases between them. The chain's CDR3 is CASSIGDTGGTEAFF. CDR3 sequence (DNA): TGTGCCAGTAGTATAGGGGACACCGGAGGGACTGAAGCTTTCTTT.

The genes are TRBV27 and TRBJ1-1, with TRBD1 identical over 7 bases. The V gene's germline CDR1 is MNHEY and CDR2 SMNVEV (reference sequence). Trimming cost V 0 bases and J 4 bases; bases outside gene matches: 5. CDR3 size: 15 residues. The CDR3 reads CASSLSPTGTTEAFF. Written as DNA, the CDR3 is TGTGCCAGCAGTTTATCGCCGACAGGGACCACTGAAGCTTTCTTT.

The rearrangement links TRBV10-3 to TRBJ1-1; TRBD1 might be the D (5 bases). The CDR3 covers 15 residues. V was trimmed by 6 bases and J by 5 bases, leaving 19 bases between them. Looked up from germline, CDR1 is ENHRY and CDR2 is SYGVKD. The CDR3 nucleotides read TGTGCCATCAGAGACCCGGGGCCAGGGAGGACTGAAGCTTTCTTT. Protein: CAIRDPGPGRTEAFF.

The chain joins TRBV7-9 to TRBJ2-5; D is uncertain. The CDR3 has 15 amino acids. With 7 bases removed from V and 5 bases from J, the gap between germline ends came to 20 bases. Germline lookup yields CDR1 SEHNR and CDR2 FQNEAQ (reference sequence). Here the CDR3 DNA reads TGTGCCAGCACCCACCCCGGCCTTACGACCGAGACCCAGTACTTC. Its protein is CASTHPGLTTETQYF.

A few counts support this clone. The chain combines TRBV19 with TRBJ2-3; D could derive from TRBD1 or TRBD2 (5 bases each). CDR1 and CDR2 from the germline V gene are LNHDA and SQIVND (reference sequence). The CDR3 is 10 residues long. The V and J ends lost 8 bases and 6 bases respectively, with 6 bases between them. DNA of the CDR3: TGTGCCAGTGAGGGGGATACGCAGTATTTT. Its protein is CASEGDTQYF.

This clone has only a few counts. The chain links TRBV7-9 to TRBJ2-5, with D unresolved. Trimming removed 5 bases from V and 2 bases from J, with 6 bases in between. This CDR3 is 12 amino acids long. Germline CDR1 is SEHNR and CDR2 is FQNEAQ (reference sequence). The CDR3 DNA reads as TGTGCCAGCAGCCCCTATCAAGAGACCCAGTACTTC. This gives the protein CASSPYQETQYF.

The J gene is TRBJ2-7, the V gene TRBV27, with 9 bases matching TRBD1. Germline CDR1 is MNHEY and CDR2 is SMNVEV (reference sequence). With 1 base clipped from V and 4 bases from J, the junction kept 11 bases outside the gene matches. The CDR3 contains 17 residues. The chain's CDR3 is CASSLLPPDRGFYEQYF. The CDR3 DNA reads as TGTGCCAGCAGTTTATTACCCCCGGACAGGGGCTTTTACGAGCAGTACTTC.

In DNA, the CDR3 is TGTGCCAGTAGTAGCGGGACAGGGGCCTACAATGAGCAGTTCTTC. Its translation is CASSSGTGAYNEQFF. The chain has TRBV19 and TRBJ2-1, with 10 bases that match TRBD1. The germline CDR1 and CDR2 sequences are LNHDA and SQIVND (reference sequence). This CDR3 has 15 amino acids. The V and J ends lost 4 bases and 2 bases, in that order; junction bases with no gene match: 2.

The chain recombines TRBV28 with TRBJ1-2; D is unclear. CDR1 and CDR2 from the germline V gene are MDHEN and SYDVKM. V lost 2 bases to trimming and J lost 11 bases, with 9 bases between them. The CDR3 is 11 amino acids. The CDR3 spells CASSLMRIYTF. The CDR3 region has the DNA TGTGCCAGCAGTTTAATGCGGATATACACCTTC.

In DNA, the CDR3 is TGTGCCAGTAGTATAGATTACGAGGGAAGGGCCTACGAGCAGTACTTC. Its translation is CASSIDYEGRAYEQYF. The J gene is TRBJ2-7, the V gene TRBV19; maybe TRBD2 (5 bases). CDR1 and CDR2 from the germline V gene are LNHDA and SQIVND (reference sequence). V was clipped by 0 bases and J by 2 bases, with 14 bases between them. CDR3 length: 16 amino acids. Full variable domain (outside the CDR3, taken from reference TRBV19 and TRBJ2-7): DGGITQSPKYLFRKEGQNVTLSCEQNLNHDAMYWYRQDPGQGLRLIYYSQIVNDFQKGDIAEGYSVSREKKESFPLTVTSAQKNPTAFYLCASSIDYEGRAYEQYFGPGTRLTVT.

The chain carries TRBV29-1 and TRBJ2-2; 7 nucleotides line up with TRBD2. There are 14 residues in the CDR3. Germline CDR1 is SQVTM and CDR2 is ANQGSEA. The V segment lost 6 bases and the J segment 2 bases; nucleotides outside the gene matches: 6. The CDR3 here is CSVPRGSNTGELFF. The CDR3 DNA reads TGCAGCGTCCCGCGGGGGAGTAACACCGGGGAGCTGTTTTTT.

The chain has TRBV5-5 and TRBJ2-1, with D perhaps being TRBD1 or TRBD2 (5 bases each). The CDR3 runs 15 residues. Per the germline V gene, CDR1 is SGHKS and CDR2 is YYEKEE (reference sequence). V lost 2 bases and J lost 5, with 14 bases in between. CDR3: CASSLKVLGDNEQFF. Here the CDR3 DNA reads TGTGCCAGCAGCTTAAAGGTGTTGGGGGACAATGAGCAGTTCTTC.

The rearrangement joins TRBV19 to TRBJ2-3; 11 bases align to TRBD2. Trimming cost V 1 base and J 5 bases; bases outside gene matches: 5. The CDR3 spans 16 residues. Germline V gene data show CDR1 as LNHDA and CDR2 as SQIVND (reference sequence). The CDR3 spells CASSIGTSGSGDTQYF. The CDR3 DNA follows: TGTGCCAGTAGTATAGGAACTAGCGGGAGCGGAGATACGCAGTATTTT.

The rearrangement uses TRBV28 and TRBJ2-1; D remains ambiguous. Trimming shortened V by 3 bases and J by 0 bases, and 12 bases separated the two germline ends. Germline lookup yields CDR1 MDHEN and CDR2 SYDVKM. The CDR3 runs 16 residues. The CDR3 loop is CASSFITEPSYNEQFF. The CDR3 DNA is TGTGCCAGCAGTTTTATAACAGAACCCTCCTACAATGAGCAGTTCTTC.

The chain is built from TRBV9 and TRBJ2-2, with a possible D match to TRBD1 (5 bases). Germline V gene lookup returns CDR1 SGDLS and CDR2 YYNGEE. The CDR3 is made up of 14 amino acids. Trimming pared 0 bases from V and 6 bases from J, leaving 9 bases between. The CDR3 DNA reads as TGTGCCAGCAGCGTAGGAGGCAGGGCCGGGGAGCTGTTTTTT. It is translated as CASSVGGRAGELFF.

The chain couples TRBV19 to TRBJ1-5, with 7 nucleotides matching TRBD1. The CDR3 totals 15 residues. The V segment lost 3 bases and the J segment 10 bases; nucleotides outside the gene matches: 12. The germline V gene encodes CDR1 LNHDA and CDR2 SQIVND (reference sequence). The CDR3 DNA sequence: TGTGCCAGTAGTATCCACAGGGGACCTCAAAGCCCCCAGCATTTT. This codes for CASSIHRGPQSPQHF.

This chain connects TRBV28 to TRBJ1-4; 12 positions match TRBD1. CDR1 is MDHEN, CDR2 SYDVKM, per germline. The V gene end was trimmed by 5 bases and the J gene end by 1 base; junction bases not matched to a gene: 8. The CDR3 is 18 amino acids. CDR3 sequence reads: CASSTGTGGIGTNEKLFF. Here the CDR3 DNA reads TGTGCCAGCAGTACCGGGACAGGGGGCATTGGAACTAATGAAAAACTGTTTTTT.